The T cell receptor beta chain described here comes from a study of OX40 agonist ivuxolimab in advanced cancers. The repertoire was sequenced with immunoSEQ multiplex PCR; TCRdb's copy has only in-frame clones and lacks some. The data hold 21,000 or so clones, with around 84% observed a single time. The V gene's germline CDR1 is SGHDN and CDR2 FVKESK. The V and J ends lost 1 base and 3 bases respectively, with 10 bases between them. The CDR3 spans 14 residues. This receptor was taken from an adult with an advanced solid tumor such as melanoma, head and neck, liver or kidney cancer. The genes are TRBV14 and TRBJ2-7, with D tentatively TRBD2 (6 bases). This specimen was CD4+ or CD8+ T cells sorted from blood, taken in a trial of the OX40 agonist ivuxolimab. CDR3 region: CASSQASGVYEQYF. CDR3 coding DNA: TGTGCCAGCAGCCAAGCATCGGGAGTCTACGAGCAGTACTTC.